This record covers a single T cell receptor (beta chain). The sample is drawn from a study of immune evolution from preneoplasia to lung adenocarcinoma. Patient tissue came from resections in Japan or China, 2014–2017. The germline V gene has CDR1 MNHEY and CDR2 SMNVEV (reference sequence). V lost 3 bases and J 7 bases, leaving 4 bases between the germline ends. CDR3 length equals 12 residues. Profiling relied on immunoSEQ multiplex PCR, and the TCRdb table lists in-frame clones only, not all of them. The sample holds about 14,000 clones; roughly 80% are singletons and the top ten take 4.9%. The receptor was derived from a person aged 70 to 80 with lung adenocarcinoma. The material sequenced was FFPE minimally invasive lung adenocarcinoma tissue. The chain employs TRBV27 and TRBJ1-6; no clear D gene. In nucleotides, the CDR3 is TGTGCCAGCAGTTTCAGGAATTCACCCCTCCACTTT. It encodes CASSFRNSPLHF.